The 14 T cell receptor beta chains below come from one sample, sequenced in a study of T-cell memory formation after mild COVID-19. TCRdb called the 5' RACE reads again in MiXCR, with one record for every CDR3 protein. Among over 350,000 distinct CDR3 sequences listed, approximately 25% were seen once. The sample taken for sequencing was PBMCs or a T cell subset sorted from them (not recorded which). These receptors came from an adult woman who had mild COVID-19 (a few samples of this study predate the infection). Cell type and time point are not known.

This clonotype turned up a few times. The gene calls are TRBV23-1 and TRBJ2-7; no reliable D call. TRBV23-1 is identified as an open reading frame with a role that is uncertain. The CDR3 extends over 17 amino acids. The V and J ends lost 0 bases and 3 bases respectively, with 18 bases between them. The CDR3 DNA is TGCGCCAGCAGTCAATCGATTGGGCAGCCCGATCTCTACGAGCAGTACTTC. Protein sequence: CASSQSIGQPDLYEQYF.

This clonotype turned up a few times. CDR3 nucleotides: TGTGCCAGCTCCCAACTACCCGGGACTATGTCCTACAATGAGCAGTTCTTC. This translates into CASSQLPGTMSYNEQFF. The chain has TRBV18 and TRBJ2-1; 7 nucleotides match TRBD2. The CDR3 is made up of 17 amino acids. The germline V gene encodes CDR1 KGHSH and CDR2 LQKENI. With 6 bases clipped from V and 1 base from J, the junction kept 12 bases outside the gene matches.

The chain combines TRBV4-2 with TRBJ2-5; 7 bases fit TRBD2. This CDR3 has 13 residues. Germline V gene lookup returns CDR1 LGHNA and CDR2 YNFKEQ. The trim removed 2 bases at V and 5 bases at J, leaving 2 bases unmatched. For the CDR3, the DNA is TGTGCCAGCAGCCAATGGGAGGGGGAGACCCAGTACTTC. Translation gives CASSQWEGETQYF.

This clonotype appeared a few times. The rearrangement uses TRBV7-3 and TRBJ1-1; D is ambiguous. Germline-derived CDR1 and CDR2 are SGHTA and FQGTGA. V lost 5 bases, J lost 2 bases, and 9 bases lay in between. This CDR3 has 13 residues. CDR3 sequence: CASSNGPNTEAFF. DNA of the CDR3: TGTGCCAGCAGCAACGGACCTAACACTGAAGCTTTCTTT.

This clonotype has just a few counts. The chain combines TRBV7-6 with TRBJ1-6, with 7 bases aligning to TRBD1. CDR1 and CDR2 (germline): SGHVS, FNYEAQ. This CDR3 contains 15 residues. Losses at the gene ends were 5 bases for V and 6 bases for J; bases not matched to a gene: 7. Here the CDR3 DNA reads TGTGCCAGCAGCCCATACAGACAGGGTAATTCACCCCTCCACTTT. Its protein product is CASSPYRQGNSPLHF.

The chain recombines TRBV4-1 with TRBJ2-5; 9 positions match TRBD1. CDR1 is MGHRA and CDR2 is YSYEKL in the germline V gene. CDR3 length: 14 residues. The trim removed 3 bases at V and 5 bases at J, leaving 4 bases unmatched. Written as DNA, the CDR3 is TGCGCCAGCAGCCAGATTGGACAGGGGGAGACCCAGTACTTC. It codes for CASSQIGQGETQYF.

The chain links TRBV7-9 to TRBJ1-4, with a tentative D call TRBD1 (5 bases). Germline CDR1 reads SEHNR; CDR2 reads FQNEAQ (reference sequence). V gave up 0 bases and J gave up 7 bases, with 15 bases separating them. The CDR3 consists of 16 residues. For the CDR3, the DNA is TGTGCCAGCAGCTTAGCCCACCGGGGCGGTGGTGAAAAACTGTTTTTT. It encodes CASSLAHRGGGEKLFF.

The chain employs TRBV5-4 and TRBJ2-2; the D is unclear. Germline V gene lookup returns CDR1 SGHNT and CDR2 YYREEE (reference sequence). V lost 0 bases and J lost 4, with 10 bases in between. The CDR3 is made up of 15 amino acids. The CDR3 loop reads CASSLALGSTGELFF. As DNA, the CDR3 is TGTGCCAGCAGCTTGGCCCTAGGATCCACCGGGGAGCTGTTTTTT. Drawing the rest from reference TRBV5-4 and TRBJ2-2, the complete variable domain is ETGVTQSPTHLIKTRGQQVTLRCSSQSGHNTVSWYQQALGQGPQFIFQYYREEENGRGNFPPRFSGLQFPNYSSELNVNALELDDSALYLCASSLALGSTGELFFGEGSRLTVL.

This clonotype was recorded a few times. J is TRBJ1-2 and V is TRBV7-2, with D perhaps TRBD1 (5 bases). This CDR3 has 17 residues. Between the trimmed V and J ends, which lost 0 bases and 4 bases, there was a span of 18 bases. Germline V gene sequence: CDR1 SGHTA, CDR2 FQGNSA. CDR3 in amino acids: CASSLAPGLRSPYGYTF. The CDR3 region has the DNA TGTGCCAGCAGCTTAGCCCCGGGACTCCGCTCTCCCTATGGCTACACCTTC.

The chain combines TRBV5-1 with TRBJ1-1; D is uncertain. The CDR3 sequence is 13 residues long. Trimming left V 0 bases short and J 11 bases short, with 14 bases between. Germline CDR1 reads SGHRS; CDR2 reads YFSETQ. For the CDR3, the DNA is TGCGCCAGCAGCTTGGGAGGCGAATCACCGGCTTTCTTT. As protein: CASSLGGESPAFF.

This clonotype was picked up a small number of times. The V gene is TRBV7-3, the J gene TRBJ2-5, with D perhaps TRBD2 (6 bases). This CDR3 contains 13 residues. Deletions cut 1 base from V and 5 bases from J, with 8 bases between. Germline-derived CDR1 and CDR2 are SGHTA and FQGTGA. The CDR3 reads CASSLMGGETQYF. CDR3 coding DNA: TGTGCCAGCAGCTTAATGGGAGGCGAGACCCAGTACTTC. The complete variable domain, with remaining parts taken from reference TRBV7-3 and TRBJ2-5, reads GAGVSQTPSNKVTEKGKYVELRCDPISGHTALYWYRQSLGQGPEFLIYFQGTGAADDSGLPNDRFFAVRPEGSVSTLKIQRTERGDSAVYLCASSLMGGETQYFGPGTRLLVL.

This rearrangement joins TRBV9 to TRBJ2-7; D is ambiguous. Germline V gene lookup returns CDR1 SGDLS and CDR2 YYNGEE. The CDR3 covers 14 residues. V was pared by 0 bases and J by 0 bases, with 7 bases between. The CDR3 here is CASSVGHFSYEQYF. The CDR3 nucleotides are TGTGCCAGCAGCGTAGGACATTTCTCCTACGAGCAGTACTTC.

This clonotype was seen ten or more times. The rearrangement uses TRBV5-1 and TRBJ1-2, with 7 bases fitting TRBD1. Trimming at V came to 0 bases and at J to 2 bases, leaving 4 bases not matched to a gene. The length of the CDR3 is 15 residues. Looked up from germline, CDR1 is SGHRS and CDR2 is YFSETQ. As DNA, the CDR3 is TGCGCCAGCAGCTTGGCGGGACAGACAAACTATGGCTACACCTTC. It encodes CASSLAGQTNYGYTF.

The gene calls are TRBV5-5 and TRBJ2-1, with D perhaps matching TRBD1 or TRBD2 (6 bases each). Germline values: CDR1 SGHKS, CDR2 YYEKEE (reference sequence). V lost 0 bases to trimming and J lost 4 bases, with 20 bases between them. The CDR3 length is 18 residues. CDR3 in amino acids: CASSLGALGAGPYNEQFF. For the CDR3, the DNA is TGTGCCAGCAGCTTGGGGGCTTTGGGGGCGGGACCATACAATGAGCAGTTCTTC.